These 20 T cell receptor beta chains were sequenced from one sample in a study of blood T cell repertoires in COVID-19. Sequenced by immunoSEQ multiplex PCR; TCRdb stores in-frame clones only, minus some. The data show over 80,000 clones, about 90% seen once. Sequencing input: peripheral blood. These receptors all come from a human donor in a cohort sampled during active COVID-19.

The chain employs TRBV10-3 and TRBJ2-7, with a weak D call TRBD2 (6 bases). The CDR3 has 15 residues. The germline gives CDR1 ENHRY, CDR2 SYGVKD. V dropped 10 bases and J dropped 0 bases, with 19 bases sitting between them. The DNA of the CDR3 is TGTGCCACGACGACTAGGATTCTGTCCTCCTACGAGCAGTACTTC. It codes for CATTTRILSSYEQYF.

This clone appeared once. The CDR3 reads CASSLGTGFGGYTF. The CDR3, as DNA: TGTGCCAGCAGTTTGGGGACAGGGTTTGGGGGCTACACCTTC. The chain combines TRBV28 with TRBJ1-2; 9 bases fit TRBD1. The CDR3 is made up of 14 amino acids. The germline CDR1 and CDR2 sequences are MDHEN and SYDVKM. With V trimmed by 3 bases and J by 8 bases, 7 bases remained unmatched.

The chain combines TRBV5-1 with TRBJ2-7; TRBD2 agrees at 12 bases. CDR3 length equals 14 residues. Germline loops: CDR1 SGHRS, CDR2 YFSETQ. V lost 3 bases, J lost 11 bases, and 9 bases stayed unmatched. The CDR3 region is CASSSSLAGGRKYF. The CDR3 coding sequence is TGCGCCAGCAGCTCCAGTCTAGCGGGAGGGCGGAAGTACTTC. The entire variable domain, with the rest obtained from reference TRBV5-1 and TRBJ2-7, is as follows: KAGVTQTPRYLIKTRGQQVTLSCSPISGHRSVSWYQQTPGQGLQFLFEYFSETQRNKGNFPGRFSGRQFSNSRSEMNVSTLELGDSALYLCASSSSLAGGRKYFGPGTRLTVT.

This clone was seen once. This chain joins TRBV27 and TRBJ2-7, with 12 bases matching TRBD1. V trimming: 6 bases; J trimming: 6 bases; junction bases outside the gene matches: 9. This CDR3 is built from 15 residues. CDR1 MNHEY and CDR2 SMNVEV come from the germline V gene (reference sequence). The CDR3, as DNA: TGTGCCAGCAGCCGCTCCGGGACAGGGGGCCCCGAGCAGTACTTC. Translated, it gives CASSRSGTGGPEQYF.

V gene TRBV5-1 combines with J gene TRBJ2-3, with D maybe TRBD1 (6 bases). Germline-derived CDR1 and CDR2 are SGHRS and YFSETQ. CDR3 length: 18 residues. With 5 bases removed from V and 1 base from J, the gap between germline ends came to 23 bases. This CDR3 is CASRLLDSPTSGTDTQYF. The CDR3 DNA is TGCGCCAGCAGACTTCTGGACAGCCCCACGAGTGGCACAGATACGCAGTATTTT.

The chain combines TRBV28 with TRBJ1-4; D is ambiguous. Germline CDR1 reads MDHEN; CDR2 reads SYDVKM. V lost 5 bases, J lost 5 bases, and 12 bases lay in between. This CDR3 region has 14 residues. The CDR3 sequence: CASSEADKNEKLFF. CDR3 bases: TGTGCCAGCAGTGAAGCTGACAAGAATGAAAAACTGTTTTTT.

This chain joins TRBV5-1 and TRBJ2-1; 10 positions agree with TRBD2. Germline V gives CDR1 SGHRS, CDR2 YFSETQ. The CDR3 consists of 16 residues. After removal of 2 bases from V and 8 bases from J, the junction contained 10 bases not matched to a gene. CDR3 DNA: TGCGCCAGCAGCTTATTAGCGGGAGGATTCGGGGATGAGCAGTTCTTC. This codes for CASSLLAGGFGDEQFF.

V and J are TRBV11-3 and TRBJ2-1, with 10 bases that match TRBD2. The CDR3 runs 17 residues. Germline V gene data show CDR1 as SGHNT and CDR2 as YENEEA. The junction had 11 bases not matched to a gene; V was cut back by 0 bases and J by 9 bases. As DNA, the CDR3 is TGTGCCAGCAGCTTAGATTGGGCTAGCGGGAGAATGGTTGAGCAGTTCTTC. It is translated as CASSLDWASGRMVEQFF. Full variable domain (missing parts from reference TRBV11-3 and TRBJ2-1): EAGVVQSPRYKIIEKKQPVAFWCNPISGHNTLYWYLQNLGQGPELLIRYENEEAVDDSQLPKDRFSAERLKGVDSTLKIQPAELGDSAVYLCASSLDWASGRMVEQFFGPGTRLTVL.

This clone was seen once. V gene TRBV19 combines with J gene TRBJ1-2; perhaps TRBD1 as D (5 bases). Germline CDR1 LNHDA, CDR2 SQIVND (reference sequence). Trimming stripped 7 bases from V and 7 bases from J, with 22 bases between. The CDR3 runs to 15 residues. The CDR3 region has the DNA TGTGCCAGTACTCAAGGGCGGAGGGGAGGACCTGGCTACACCTTC. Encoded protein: CASTQGRRGGPGYTF.

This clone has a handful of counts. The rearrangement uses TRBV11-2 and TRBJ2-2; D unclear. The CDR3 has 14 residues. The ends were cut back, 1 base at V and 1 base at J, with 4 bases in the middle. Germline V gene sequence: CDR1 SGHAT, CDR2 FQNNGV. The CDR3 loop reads CASSLVVNTGELFF. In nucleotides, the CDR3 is TGTGCCAGCAGCTTAGTAGTGAACACCGGGGAGCTGTTTTTT.

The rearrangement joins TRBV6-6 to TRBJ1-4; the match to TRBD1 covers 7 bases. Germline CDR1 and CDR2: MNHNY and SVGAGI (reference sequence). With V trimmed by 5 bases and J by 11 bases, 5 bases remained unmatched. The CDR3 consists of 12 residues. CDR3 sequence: CASSPSGGKLFF. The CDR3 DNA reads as TGTGCCAGCAGTCCCTCAGGGGGGAAACTGTTTTTT.

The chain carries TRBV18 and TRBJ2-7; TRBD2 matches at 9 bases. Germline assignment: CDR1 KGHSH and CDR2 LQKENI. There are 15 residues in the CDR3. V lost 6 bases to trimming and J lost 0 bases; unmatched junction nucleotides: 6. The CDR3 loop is CASSPASGISYEQYF. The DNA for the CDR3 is TGTGCCAGCTCCCCGGCTAGCGGGATCTCCTACGAGCAGTACTTC.

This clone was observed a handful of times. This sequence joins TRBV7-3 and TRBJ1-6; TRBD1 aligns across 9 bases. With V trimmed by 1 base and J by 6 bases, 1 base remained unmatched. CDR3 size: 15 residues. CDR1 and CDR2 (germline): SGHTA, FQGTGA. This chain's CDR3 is CASSLMGQGNSPLHF. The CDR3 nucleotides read TGTGCCAGCAGCTTAATGGGACAGGGTAATTCACCCCTCCACTTT.

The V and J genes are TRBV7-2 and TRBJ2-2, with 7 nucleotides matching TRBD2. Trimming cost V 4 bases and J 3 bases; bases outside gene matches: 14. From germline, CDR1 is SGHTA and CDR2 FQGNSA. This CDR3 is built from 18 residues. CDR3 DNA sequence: TGTGCCAGCAGCTCAGCGGGGCGTAGCGGGTCCGACACCGGGGAGCTGTTTTTT. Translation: CASSSAGRSGSDTGELFF.

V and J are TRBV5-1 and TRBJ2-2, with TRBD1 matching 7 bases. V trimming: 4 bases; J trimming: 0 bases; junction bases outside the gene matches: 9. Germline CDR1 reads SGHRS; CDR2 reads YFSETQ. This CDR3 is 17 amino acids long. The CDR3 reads CASSDRSGQSNTGELFF. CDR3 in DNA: TGCGCCAGCAGCGACAGATCGGGACAGTCGAACACCGGGGAGCTGTTTTTT. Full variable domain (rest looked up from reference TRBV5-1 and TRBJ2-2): KAGVTQTPRYLIKTRGQQVTLSCSPISGHRSVSWYQQTPGQGLQFLFEYFSETQRNKGNFPGRFSGRQFSNSRSEMNVSTLELGDSALYLCASSDRSGQSNTGELFFGEGSRLTVL.

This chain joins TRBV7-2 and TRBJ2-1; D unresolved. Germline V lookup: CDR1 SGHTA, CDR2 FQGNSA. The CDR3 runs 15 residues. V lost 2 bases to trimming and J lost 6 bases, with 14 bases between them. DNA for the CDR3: TGTGCCAGCAGCTTAAGGCTCGGAGAGTCCAATGAGCAGTTCTTC. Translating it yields CASSLRLGESNEQFF.

In nucleotides, the CDR3 is TGTGCCAGCCGGCCCCGAGGTTTTGGCGGGATTGAAGGTGGAAACACCATATATTTT. This codes for CASRPRGFGGIEGGNTIYF. The chain combines TRBV2 with TRBJ1-3; D is undetermined. Germline CDR1 and CDR2: SNHLY and FYNNEI. Trimming shortened V by 8 bases and J by 3 bases, and 29 bases separated the two germline ends. This CDR3 has 19 residues.

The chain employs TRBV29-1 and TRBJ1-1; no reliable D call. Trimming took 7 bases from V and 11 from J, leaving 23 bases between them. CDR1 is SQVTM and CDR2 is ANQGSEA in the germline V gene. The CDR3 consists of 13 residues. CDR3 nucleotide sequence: TGCAGCGCTCAAGAGAATACGGTATACGAGGCTTTCTTT. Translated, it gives CSAQENTVYEAFF.

CDR3 bases: TGTGCCAGCAGTTTAGGCCCGGGAACTGAAGCTTTCTTT. This encodes CASSLGPGTEAFF. The chain recombines TRBV28 with TRBJ1-1; D unclear. CDR1 and CDR2 from the germline V gene are MDHEN and SYDVKM. V was pared by 2 bases and J by 5 bases, with 9 bases between. CDR3 length: 13 amino acids.

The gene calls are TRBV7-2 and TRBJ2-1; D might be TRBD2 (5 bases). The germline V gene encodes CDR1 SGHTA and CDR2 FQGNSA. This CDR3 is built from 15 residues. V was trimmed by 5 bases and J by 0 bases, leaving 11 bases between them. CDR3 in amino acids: CASSQSGASYNEQFF. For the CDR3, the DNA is TGTGCCAGCAGCCAAAGCGGAGCCTCCTACAATGAGCAGTTCTTC.